This T cell receptor beta chain was identified during a study of cytomegalovirus exposure and HLA in healthy donors. Study observations and caveats: Later analysis found that TCR beta chains associated with HLA were more clonally expanded than other, equally common chains. A list of around 150 TCR beta chains associated with cytomegalovirus was given. Sequencing depth roughly uniform across donors was assumed in presence/absence analyses. Highly shared sequence variants in one cluster were likely a sequencing artifact.

The PCR had 60 Vbeta and 13 Jbeta primers. Clones were read by immunoSEQ multiplex PCR, and TCRdb kept only the in-frame ones, dropping some. The sample gives 160,000 or so clones, about 80% of which show up once; around 2.1% is in the top ten. Points on this clone: Its target is not known.

The source of this sequence is a man aged 50 or older in good health and CMV-seropositive. Sequenced sample: PBMCs.

In DNA form, the CDR3 reads TGTGCCAGCAGTTTAACCCAGGGGGGCTACGAGCAGTACTTC. The encoded protein is CASSLTQGGYEQYF. This chain uses TRBV28 with TRBJ2-7, with a possible D match to TRBD1 (7 bases). V lost 2 bases to trimming and J lost 3 bases, with 11 bases between them. Germline assignment: CDR1 MDHEN and CDR2 SYDVKM. The CDR3 runs 14 residues.